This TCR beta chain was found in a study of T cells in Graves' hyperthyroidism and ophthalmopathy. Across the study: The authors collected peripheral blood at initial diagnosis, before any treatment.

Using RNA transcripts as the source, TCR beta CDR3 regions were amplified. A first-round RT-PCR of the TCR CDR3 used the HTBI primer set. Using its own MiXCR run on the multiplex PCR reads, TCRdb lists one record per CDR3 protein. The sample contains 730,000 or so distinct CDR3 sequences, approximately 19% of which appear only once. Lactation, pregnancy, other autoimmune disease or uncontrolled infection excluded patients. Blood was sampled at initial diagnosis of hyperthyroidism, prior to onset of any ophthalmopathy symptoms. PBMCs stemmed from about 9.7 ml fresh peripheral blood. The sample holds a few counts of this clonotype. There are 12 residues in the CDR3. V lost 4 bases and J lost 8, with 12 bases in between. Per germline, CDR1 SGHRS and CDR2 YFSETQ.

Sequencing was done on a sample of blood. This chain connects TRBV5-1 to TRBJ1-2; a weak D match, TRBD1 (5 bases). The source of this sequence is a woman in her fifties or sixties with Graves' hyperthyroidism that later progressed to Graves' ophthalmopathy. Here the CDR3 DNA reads TGCGCCAGCAGCCCGGCAGGACACGGCTACACCTTC. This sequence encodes CASSPAGHGYTF.